One sample yielded the 2 T cell receptor beta chains listed below, sequenced in a study of blood T cell repertoires in COVID-19. Assay used: immunoSEQ multiplex PCR; TCRdb lists only in-frame clones, some missing. This sample has 250,000 or so clones, with 83% found just once. Sequenced sample: PBMCs or T cells enriched from blood (not recorded which). The receptors shown here come from a woman between 35 and 50 years old who had been exposed to COVID-19.

The chain joins TRBV5-4 to TRBJ2-1; D gene unclear. This CDR3 has 15 amino acids. The V gene's germline CDR1 is SGHNT and CDR2 YYREEE (reference sequence). V lost 2 bases and J lost 0, with 9 bases in between. Here the CDR3 reads CASSLAFSSYNEQFF. CDR3 DNA: TGTGCCAGCAGCTTAGCTTTTAGCTCCTACAATGAGCAGTTCTTC. The full variable domain, completed using reference TRBV5-4 and TRBJ2-1, is ETGVTQSPTHLIKTRGQQVTLRCSSQSGHNTVSWYQQALGQGPQFIFQYYREEENGRGNFPPRFSGLQFPNYSSELNVNALELDDSALYLCASSLAFSSYNEQFFGPGTRLTVL.

V is TRBV7-9 and J is TRBJ2-7, with D possibly being TRBD1 (6 bases). This CDR3 region has 15 residues. CDR1 and CDR2 (germline): SEHNR, FQNEAQ (reference sequence). V was clipped by 4 bases and J by 0 bases, with 13 bases between them. The CDR3 region has the DNA TGTGCCAGCAGCTCGCACAGGGCCAGCTCCTACGAGCAGTACTTC. It translates to CASSSHRASSYEQYF.